These 7 T cell receptor beta chains share one sample of origin, sequenced in a study of blood T cell repertoires in COVID-19 (TCRdb year 2020). Libraries were built with the immunoSEQ multiplex PCR assay. Sourced from immuneACCESS, this table was stored by TCRdb with only in-frame sequences that have V and J called. A share of the clones is absent; for the studies checked, an unresolved V gene accounts for under half, and the remainder has no known explanation. The sample includes about 200,000 clones, with approximately 80% observed a single time. 10% of the sample comes from the top ten. Input material: peripheral blood. The receptors shown here come from a woman older than 75 with acute or convalescent COVID-19.

J is TRBJ1-6 and V is TRBV30; the match to TRBD1 covers 7 bases. This CDR3 contains 13 residues. Germline trimming cut 8 bases from V and 8 bases from J; bases unmatched to any gene: 9. CDR1 and CDR2 from the germline V gene are GTSNPN and SVGIG (reference sequence). The CDR3 is CASRQGGDSPLHF. DNA of the CDR3: TGTGCCAGCCGACAGGGTGGAGATTCACCCCTCCACTTT.

V gene TRBV6-2 or TRBV6-3 combines with J gene TRBJ1-1; no reliable D call. V was trimmed by 4 bases and J by 6 bases, leaving 12 bases between them. Germline lookup yields CDR1 MNHEY and CDR2 SVGEGT. The CDR3 is 13 residues long. CDR3 coding DNA: TGTGCCAGCAGTTCGGCGGGTGGGGCTGAAGCTTTCTTT. It is translated as CASSSAGGAEAFF.

The chain couples TRBV2 to TRBJ2-3, with 9 bases aligning to TRBD2. The CDR3 runs to 15 residues. The germline V gene has CDR1 SNHLY and CDR2 FYNNEI. Trimming at V came to 7 bases and at J to 2 bases, leaving 7 bases not matched to a gene. The CDR3 region has the DNA TGTGCCAGCACCCTGACTAGCGGTTTCACAGATACGCAGTATTTT. Its translation: CASTLTSGFTDTQYF.

Details on this clone: At one boundary the junction diverges from the germline segment, which might be a read error. The CDR3 protein is CASSLVGGLSVETQYF. The CDR3 DNA follows: TGTGCTAGCAGCTTAGTAGGTGGGCTGTCGGTTGAGACCCAGTACTTC. J is TRBJ2-5 and V is TRBV7-7; D uncertain. CDR1 is SSHAT, CDR2 FNYEAQ, per germline (reference sequence). The CDR3 extends over 16 amino acids.

This sequence joins TRBV11-2 and TRBJ2-1, with 7 bases lining up with TRBD2. Germline assignment: CDR1 SGHAT and CDR2 FQNNGV. This CDR3 has 17 amino acids. After removal of 0 bases from V and 3 bases from J, the junction contained 8 bases not matched to a gene. The CDR3 DNA sequence: TGTGCCAGCAGCTTAGAAAGGCTAGCGGTCTTCTACAATGAGCAGTTCTTC. As protein: CASSLERLAVFYNEQFF.

J is TRBJ2-5 and V is TRBV9; D possibly corresponds to TRBD2 (5 bases). Germline V CDR1 and CDR2: SGDLS, YYNGEE. The CDR3 covers 15 residues. V dropped 3 bases and J dropped 1 base, with 13 bases sitting between them. The CDR3 sequence: CASSAPAGFQETQYF. The CDR3 nucleotides read TGTGCCAGCAGCGCCCCGGCGGGTTTCCAAGAGACCCAGTACTTC.

The gene calls are TRBV4-2 and TRBJ2-7, with 15 bases identical to TRBD2. The germline gives CDR1 LGHNA, CDR2 YNFKEQ. J was trimmed by 0 bases and V by 0 bases; bases with no gene match: 12. The CDR3 is 21 residues long. The CDR3 region is CASSQDPGLAGGGPSSYEQYF. In nucleotides, the CDR3 is TGTGCCAGCAGCCAAGATCCCGGACTAGCGGGGGGGGGTCCTAGCTCCTACGAGCAGTACTTC.